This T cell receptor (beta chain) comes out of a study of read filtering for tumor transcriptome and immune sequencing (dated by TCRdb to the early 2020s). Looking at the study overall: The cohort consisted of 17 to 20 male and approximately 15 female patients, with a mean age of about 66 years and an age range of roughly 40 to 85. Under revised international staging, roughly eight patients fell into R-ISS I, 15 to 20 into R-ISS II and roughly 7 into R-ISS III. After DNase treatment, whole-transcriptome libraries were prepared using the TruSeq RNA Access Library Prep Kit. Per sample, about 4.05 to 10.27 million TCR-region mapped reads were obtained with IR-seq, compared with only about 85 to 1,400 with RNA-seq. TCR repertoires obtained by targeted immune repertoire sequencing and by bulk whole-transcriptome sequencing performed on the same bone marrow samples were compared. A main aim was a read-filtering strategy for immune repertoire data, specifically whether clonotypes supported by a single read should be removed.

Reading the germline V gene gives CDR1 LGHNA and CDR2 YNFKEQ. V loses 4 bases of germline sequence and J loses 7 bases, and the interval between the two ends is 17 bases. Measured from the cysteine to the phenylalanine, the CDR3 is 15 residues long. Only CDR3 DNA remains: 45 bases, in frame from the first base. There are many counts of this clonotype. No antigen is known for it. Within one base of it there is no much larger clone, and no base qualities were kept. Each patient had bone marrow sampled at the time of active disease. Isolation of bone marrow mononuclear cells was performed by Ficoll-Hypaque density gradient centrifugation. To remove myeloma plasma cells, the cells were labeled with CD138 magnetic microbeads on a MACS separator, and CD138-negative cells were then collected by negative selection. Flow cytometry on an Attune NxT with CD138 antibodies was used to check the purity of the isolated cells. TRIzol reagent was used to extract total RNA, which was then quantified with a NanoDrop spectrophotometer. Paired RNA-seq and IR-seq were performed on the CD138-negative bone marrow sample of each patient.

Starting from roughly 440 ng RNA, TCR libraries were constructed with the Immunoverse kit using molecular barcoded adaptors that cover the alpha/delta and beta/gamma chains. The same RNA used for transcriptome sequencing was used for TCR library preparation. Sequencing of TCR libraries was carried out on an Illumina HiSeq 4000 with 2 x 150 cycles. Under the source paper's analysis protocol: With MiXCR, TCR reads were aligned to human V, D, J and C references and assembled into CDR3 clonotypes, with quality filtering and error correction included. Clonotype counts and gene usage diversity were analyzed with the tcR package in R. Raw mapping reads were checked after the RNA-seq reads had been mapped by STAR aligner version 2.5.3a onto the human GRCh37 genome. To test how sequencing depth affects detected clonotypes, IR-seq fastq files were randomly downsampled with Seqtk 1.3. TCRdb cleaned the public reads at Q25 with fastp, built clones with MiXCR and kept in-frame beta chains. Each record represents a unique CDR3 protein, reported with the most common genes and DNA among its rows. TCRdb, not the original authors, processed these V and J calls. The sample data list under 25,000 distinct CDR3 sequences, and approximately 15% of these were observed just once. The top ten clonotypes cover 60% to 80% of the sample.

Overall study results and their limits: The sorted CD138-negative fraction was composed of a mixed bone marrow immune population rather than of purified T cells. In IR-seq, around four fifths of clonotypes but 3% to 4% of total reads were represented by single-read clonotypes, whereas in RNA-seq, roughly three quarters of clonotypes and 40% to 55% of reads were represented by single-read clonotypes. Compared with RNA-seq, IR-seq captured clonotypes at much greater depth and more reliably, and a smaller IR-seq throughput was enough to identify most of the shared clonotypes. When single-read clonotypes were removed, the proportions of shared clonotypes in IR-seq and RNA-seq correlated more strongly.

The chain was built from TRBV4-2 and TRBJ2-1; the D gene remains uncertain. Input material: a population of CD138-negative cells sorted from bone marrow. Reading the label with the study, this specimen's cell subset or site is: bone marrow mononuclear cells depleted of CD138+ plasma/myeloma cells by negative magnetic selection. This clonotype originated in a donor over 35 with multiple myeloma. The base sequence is TGTGCCAGCAGCCGTGAGACCCACTTGGGGAATGAGCAGTTCTTC. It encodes CASSRETHLGNEQFF.